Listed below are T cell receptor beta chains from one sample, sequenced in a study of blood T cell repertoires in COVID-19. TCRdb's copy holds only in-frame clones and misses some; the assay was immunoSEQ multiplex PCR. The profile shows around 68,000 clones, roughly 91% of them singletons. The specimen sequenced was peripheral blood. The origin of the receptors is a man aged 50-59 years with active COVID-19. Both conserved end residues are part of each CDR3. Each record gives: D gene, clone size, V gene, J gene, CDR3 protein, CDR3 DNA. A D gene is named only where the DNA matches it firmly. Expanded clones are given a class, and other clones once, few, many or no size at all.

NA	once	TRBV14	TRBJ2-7	CASSQQVVGEQYF	TGTGCCAGCAGCCAACAAGTTGTCGGGGAGCAGTACTTC
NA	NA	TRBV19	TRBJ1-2	CASSKTGPNYGYTF	TGTGCCAGTAGCAAGACAGGACCGAACTATGGCTACACCTTC
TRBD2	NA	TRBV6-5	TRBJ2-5	CASRKLAGGQETQYF	TGTGCCAGCAGGAAACTAGCGGGAGGCCAAGAGACCCAGTACTTC
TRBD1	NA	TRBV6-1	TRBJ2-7	CASSGDRDLRGYEQYF	TGTGCCAGCAGTGGAGACAGGGACCTTCGGGGTTACGAGCAGTACTTC
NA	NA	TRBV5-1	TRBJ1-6	CASSYSTGQRSYNSPLHF	TGCGCCAGCAGCTACTCGACAGGCCAGAGGTCCTATAATTCACCCCTCCACTTT
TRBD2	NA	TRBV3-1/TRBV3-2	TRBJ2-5	CASSLTTSGGETQYF	TGTGCCAGCAGCCTTACGACTAGCGGGGGGGAGACCCAGTACTTC
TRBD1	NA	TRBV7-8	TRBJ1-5	CASSLGGDRGGNQPQHF	TGTGCCAGCAGCTTAGGTGGGGACAGGGGTGGCAATCAGCCCCAGCATTTT
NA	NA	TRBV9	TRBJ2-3	CASSGNTGLLADTQYF	TGTGCCAGCAGCGGGAATACAGGGTTACTGGCAGATACGCAGTATTTT
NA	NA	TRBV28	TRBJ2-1	CASSLRRVGVNEQFF	TGTGCCAGCAGTTTACGACGGGTGGGAGTGAATGAGCAGTTCTTC
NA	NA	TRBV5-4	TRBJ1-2	CASTATANYGYTF	TGTGCCAGCACCGCGACAGCTAACTATGGCTACACCTTC
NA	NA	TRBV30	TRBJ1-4	CAWSNPPLGGSNEKLFF	TGTGCCTGGAGCAACCCACCCCTCGGGGGTTCTAATGAAAAACTGTTTTTT
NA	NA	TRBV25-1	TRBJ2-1	CASSEWSSGFYNEQFF	TGTGCCAGCAGTGAATGGAGTAGCGGTTTCTACAATGAGCAGTTCTTC
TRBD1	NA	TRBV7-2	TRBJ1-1	CASSARDRNFNTEAFF	TGTGCCAGCAGCGCCCGGGACAGGAATTTTAACACTGAAGCTTTCTTT
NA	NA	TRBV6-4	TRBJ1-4	CASSDSVGGRSGTPNEKLFF	TGTGCCAGCAGTGACTCTGTAGGAGGCAGAAGCGGGACGCCTAATGAAAAACTGTTTTTT
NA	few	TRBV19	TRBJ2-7	CASSIGQGSYEQYF	TGTGCCAGTAGTATAGGCCAGGGGTCCTACGAGCAGTACTTC
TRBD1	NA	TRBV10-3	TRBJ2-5	CAISDSDRREETQYF	TGTGCCATCAGCGACTCGGACAGGCGAGAGGAGACCCAGTACTTC
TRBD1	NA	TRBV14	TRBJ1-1	CASSPKLGGTDTEAFF	TGTGCCAGCAGCCCTAAGCTAGGGGGCACGGACACTGAAGCTTTCTTT
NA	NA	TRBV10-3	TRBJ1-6	CAISESGQGNSPLHF	TGTGCCATCAGTGAGTCGGGGCAGGGAAATTCACCCCTCCACTTT
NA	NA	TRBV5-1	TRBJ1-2	CASSLDTTNYGYTF	TGCGCCAGCAGCTTGGATACTACTAACTATGGCTACACCTTC
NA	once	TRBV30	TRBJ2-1	CAWVAGAWDEQFF	TGTGCCTGGGTTGCCGGAGCTTGGGATGAGCAGTTCTTC
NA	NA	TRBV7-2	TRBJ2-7	CASSLSVRIHEQYF	TGTGCCAGCAGCTTAAGCGTCAGAATCCACGAGCAGTACTTC
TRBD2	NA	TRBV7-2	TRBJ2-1	CASTPLAGYNEQFF	TGTGCCAGCACCCCACTAGCGGGTTACAATGAGCAGTTCTTC
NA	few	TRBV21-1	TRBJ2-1	CASRGQGPSCSYNEQFF	TGTGCCAGCAGGGGACAGGGGCCCTCTTGTTCCTACAATGAGCAGTTCTTC
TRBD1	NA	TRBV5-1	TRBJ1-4	CASSRQGDNEKLFF	TGCGCCAGCAGCCGCCAGGGGGATAATGAAAAACTGTTTTTT
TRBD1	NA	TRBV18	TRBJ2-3	CASSPLEGQGTDTQYF	TGTGCCAGCTCCCCACTCGAGGGACAGGGCACAGATACGCAGTATTTT
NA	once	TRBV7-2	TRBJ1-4	CASSLAYGDEKLFF	TGTGCCAGCAGCTTAGCGTACGGGGATGAAAAACTGTTTTTT
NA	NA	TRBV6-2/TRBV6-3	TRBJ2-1	CASSTYSEQFF	TGTGCCAGCAGTACCTACAGTGAGCAGTTCTTC
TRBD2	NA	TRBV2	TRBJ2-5	CASIRGGETQYF	TGTGCCAGCATCCGGGGGGGAGAGACCCAGTACTTC